These 5 T cell receptor beta chains share one sample of origin, sequenced in a study of blood T cell repertoires in COVID-19 (TCRdb year 2020). The protocol used for the library was the immunoSEQ multiplex PCR assay. The source is immuneACCESS, and TCRdb retained only in-frame sequences with V and J called. Part of the clones is not carried over; for the studies checked, unresolved V genes explain less than half of this, and the remainder is unexplained. The sample data list roughly 160,000 clones, and approximately 86% of these were observed just once. The ten most abundant clones make up roughly 8.8% of the sample. Specimen: peripheral blood. The source of these receptors is a woman aged 80 or over with COVID-19, enrolled during active disease.

In this sample, this clone turned up a few times. The chain has TRBV19 and TRBJ1-3, with D uncertain. The CDR3 covers 15 residues. CDR1 and CDR2 from the germline V gene are LNHDA and SQIVND (reference sequence). The ends were cut back, 3 bases at V and 0 bases at J, with 9 bases in the middle. CDR3 region: CASSIGLTSGNTIYF. CDR3 DNA: TGTGCCAGTAGTATTGGGCTCACCTCTGGAAACACCATATATTTT.

This clone was picked up a small number of times. The rearrangement links TRBV4-1 to TRBJ2-7, with 8 bases identical to TRBD2. After removal of 0 bases from V and 0 bases from J, the junction contained 7 bases not matched to a gene. Per germline, CDR1 MGHRA and CDR2 YSYEKL. The CDR3 loop spans 17 amino acids. Written as DNA, the CDR3 is TGCGCCAGCAGCCAAGAAGGGGCGGGGGGCTCCTCCTACGAGCAGTACTTC. Translated, it gives CASSQEGAGGSSYEQYF.

This clone was counted only a few times. This chain links TRBV2 with TRBJ2-7; 9 bases line up with TRBD1. This CDR3 comprises 16 residues. The germline CDR1 and CDR2 sequences are SNHLY and FYNNEI. V lost 6 bases, J lost 3 bases, and 12 bases stayed unmatched. The CDR3 spells CASRRPGTGSIYEQYF. In nucleotides, the CDR3 is TGTGCCAGCAGGCGACCCGGGACAGGGTCAATCTACGAGCAGTACTTC. Combining the CDR3 with reference TRBV2 and TRBJ2-7 gives the whole variable domain EPEVTQTPSHQVTQMGQEVILRCVPISNHLYFYWYRQILGQKVEFLVSFYNNEISEKSEIFDDQFSVERPDGSNFTLKIRSTKLEDSAMYFCASRRPGTGSIYEQYFGPGTRLTVT.

The chain uses TRBV19 and TRBJ1-6; possible D gene TRBD1, 6 bases. The CDR3 contains 13 residues. Germline CDR1 and CDR2: LNHDA and SQIVND (reference sequence). V lost 6 bases and J lost 9, with 12 bases in between. The CDR3 sequence: CASRLSGVSPLHF. As DNA, the CDR3 is TGTGCCAGTAGACTTTCAGGGGTTTCACCCCTCCACTTT.

CDR3 residues: CASSTRGDEQYF. In DNA form, the CDR3 reads TGTGCCAGCTCAACCAGGGGGGACGAGCAGTACTTC. The rearrangement links TRBV18 to TRBJ2-7; TRBD1 is a possible D gene (7 bases). The CDR3 totals 12 residues. The germline V gene has CDR1 KGHSH and CDR2 LQKENI. V was cut by 5 bases and J by 5 bases, with 10 bases left in between.